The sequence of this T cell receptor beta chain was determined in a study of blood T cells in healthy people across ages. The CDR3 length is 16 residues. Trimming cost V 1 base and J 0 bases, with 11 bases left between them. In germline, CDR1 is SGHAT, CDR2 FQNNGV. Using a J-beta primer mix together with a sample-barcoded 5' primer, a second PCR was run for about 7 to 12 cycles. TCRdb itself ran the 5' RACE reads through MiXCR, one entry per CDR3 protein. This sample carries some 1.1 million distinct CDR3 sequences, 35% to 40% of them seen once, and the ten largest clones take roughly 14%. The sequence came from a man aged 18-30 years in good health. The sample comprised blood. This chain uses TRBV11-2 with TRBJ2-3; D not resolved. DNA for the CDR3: TGTGCCAGCAGCTTAGGCCAGGTGACGAGCACAGATACGCAGTATTTT. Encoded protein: CASSLGQVTSTDTQYF.